The sequence of this T cell receptor beta chain was determined in a study of control samples from healthy donors and cancer patients. The CDR3 covers 15 residues. V lost 6 bases and J lost 6; bases outside the gene matches: 10. Germline CDR1 and CDR2: SGDLS and YYNGEE. Repertoires were generated with immunoSEQ multiplex PCR, while TCRdb's copy carries only in-frame clones and drops some. The table shows 90,000 to 100,000 clones, with about nine tenths occurring only once. This chain uses TRBV9 with TRBJ2-1; 9 bases match TRBD1. Sequencing input: blood. This TCR was sampled from a woman under 30 in good health. CDR3 sequence: CASTVGQGLGNEQFF. DNA for the CDR3: TGTGCCAGCACCGTGGGACAGGGCTTGGGCAATGAGCAGTTCTTC.